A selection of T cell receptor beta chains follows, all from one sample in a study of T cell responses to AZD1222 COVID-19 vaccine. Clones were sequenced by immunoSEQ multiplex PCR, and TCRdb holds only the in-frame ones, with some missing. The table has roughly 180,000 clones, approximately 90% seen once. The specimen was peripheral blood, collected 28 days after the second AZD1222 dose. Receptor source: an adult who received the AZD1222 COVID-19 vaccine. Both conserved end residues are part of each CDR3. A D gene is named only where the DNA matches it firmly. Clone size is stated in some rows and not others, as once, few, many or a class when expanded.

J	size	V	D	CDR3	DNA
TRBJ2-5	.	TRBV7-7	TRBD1	CASSSLKGGRETQYF	TGTGCTAGCAGCTCCCTTAAAGGGGGCCGGGAGACCCAGTACTTC
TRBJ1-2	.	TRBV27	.	CASSFKGPDGYTF	TGTGCCAGCAGTTTTAAGGGTCCTGACGGCTACACCTTC
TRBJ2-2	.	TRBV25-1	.	CASRGQANTGELFF	TGTGCCAGCAGGGGCCAGGCGAACACCGGGGAGCTGTTTTTT
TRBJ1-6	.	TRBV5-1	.	CASSLAQSFNSPLHF	TGCGCCAGCAGCTTGGCCCAAAGCTTCAATTCACCCCTCCACTTT
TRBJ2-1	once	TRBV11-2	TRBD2	CASSFGPASGIPSNEQFF	TGTGCCAGCAGCTTTGGCCCCGCTAGCGGGATCCCTAGCAATGAGCAGTTCTTC
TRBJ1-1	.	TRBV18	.	CASSPLGGQNTEAFF	TGTGCCAGCTCACCCCTCGGAGGTCAGAACACTGAAGCTTTCTTT
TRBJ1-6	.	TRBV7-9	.	CASSLEVSPLHF	TGTGCCAGCAGCCTAGAGGTCTCACCCCTCCACTTT
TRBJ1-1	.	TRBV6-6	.	CASRRGRGNEAFF	TGTGCCAGCAGGCGGGGCAGGGGTAATGAAGCTTTCTTT
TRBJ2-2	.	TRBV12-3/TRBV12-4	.	CASSFRYPGELFF	TGTGCCAGCAGTTTTCGGTACCCCGGGGAGCTGTTTTTT
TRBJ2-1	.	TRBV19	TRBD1	CASSPRDRGRDEQFF	TGTGCCAGTAGTCCCCGGGACAGGGGTAGGGATGAGCAGTTCTTC
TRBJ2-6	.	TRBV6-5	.	CAGSYAGRSGANVLTF	TGTGCCGGCAGTTACGCAGGTCGCTCTGGGGCCAACGTCCTGACTTTC
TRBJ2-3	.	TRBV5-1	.	CASSLEADTDTQYF	TGCGCCAGCAGCTTGGAAGCGGACACAGATACGCAGTATTTT
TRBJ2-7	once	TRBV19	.	CASSGGLRDYPISYEQYF	TGTGCCAGTAGTGGGGGGCTACGGGACTATCCTATCTCCTACGAGCAGTACTTC
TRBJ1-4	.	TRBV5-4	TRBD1	CASSPGQVNEKLFF	TGTGCCAGCAGCCCGGGACAGGTGAATGAAAAACTGTTTTTT
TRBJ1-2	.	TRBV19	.	CASSSGHSYYGYTF	TGTGCCAGTAGTTCAGGGCACAGCTACTATGGCTACACCTTC
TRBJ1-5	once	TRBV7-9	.	CASSLARERDGQPQHF	TGTGCCAGCAGCTTAGCGAGAGAGAGGGACGGTCAGCCCCAGCATTTT
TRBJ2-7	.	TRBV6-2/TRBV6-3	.	CASSRPPHRASSYEQYF	TGTGCCAGCAGCCGTCCCCCCCACAGGGCGAGCTCCTACGAGCAGTACTTC
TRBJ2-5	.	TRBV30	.	CAWSLGQGGKETQYF	TGTGCCTGGAGTCTGGGGCAGGGAGGAAAGGAGACCCAGTACTTC
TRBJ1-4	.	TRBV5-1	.	CASSWGGGPTNEKLFF	TGCGCCAGCAGTTGGGGAGGCGGGCCAACTAATGAAAAACTGTTTTTT
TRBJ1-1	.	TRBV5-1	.	CASSLAGPKVNTEAFF	TGCGCCAGCAGCTTGGCGGGACCGAAGGTGAACACTGAAGCTTTCTTT
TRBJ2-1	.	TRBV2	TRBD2	CASNPTSGRASEQFF	TGTGCCAGCAACCCCACTAGCGGGAGGGCCAGTGAGCAGTTCTTC
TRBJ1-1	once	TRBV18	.	CASSPTRGVNTENTEAFF	TGTGCCAGCTCACCTACTAGAGGGGTCAATACTGAGAACACTGAAGCTTTCTTT